This T cell receptor beta chain was profiled in a study of spatial heterogeneity in lung cancer. For the study at large: Sequencing consistently turned up more beta-chain sequences than alpha-chain sequences. There were, on average, more than 9.5 raw-read appearances for each unique TCR and UMI combination.

Each CDR3 protein is one row after TCRdb ran MiXCR on the 5' RACE reads. This table has thousands of distinct CDR3 sequences, under 6% appearing once. The time point: sample taken at primary tumor resection. Unsorted whole RNA samples from tumor, nontumor lung or frozen PBMC were sequenced. Germline V lookup: CDR1 MDHEN, CDR2 SYDVKM. V lost 6 bases and J lost 7; bases outside the gene matches: 5. The CDR3 extends over 13 amino acids. Relative to its sample, this clonotype is medium-sized. This clonotype was obtained from a female donor with early-stage non-small cell lung cancer. The starting material was normal lung tissue next to the tumor, obtained at surgery. The chain is built from TRBV28 and TRBJ1-4; 7 bases are a match to TRBD1. The CDR3 DNA reads TGTGCCAGCAGAGGGGGCCTAGCTGAAAAACTGTTTTTT. Translating it yields CASRGGLAEKLFF.